The rows below give T cell receptor beta chains drawn from one sample of a study of PD-L1 blockade in urothelial cancer. Clones were sequenced by immunoSEQ multiplex PCR, and TCRdb holds only the in-frame ones, with some missing. The data hold about 50,000 clones, with around 84% observed a single time. Sequenced material: PBMCs, taken around atezolizumab (anti-PD-L1) treatment. All receptors come from a man between 65 and 85 years old with urothelial cancer. Each CDR3 is given with its conserved first and last residue. The order of the fields is clone size, D gene, J gene, V gene, CDR3 protein, CDR3 DNA. The D gene is left open where the match is weak. Not every row has a clone size; where given, it reads once, few, many or a size class.

clone_size: -; d_call: TRBD1; j_call: TRBJ2-4; v_call: TRBV7-3; cdr3_aa: CASSFPGTGGNIQYF; cdr3_nt: TGTGCCAGCAGCTTTCCAGGGACAGGGGGGAACATTCAGTACTTC
clone_size: -; d_call: -; j_call: TRBJ2-7; v_call: TRBV14; cdr3_aa: CASSQEAVVAYEQYF; cdr3_nt: TGTGCCAGCAGCCAAGAGGCGGTAGTCGCGTACGAGCAGTACTTC
clone_size: -; d_call: TRBD2; j_call: TRBJ2-7; v_call: TRBV19; cdr3_aa: CASSTTRTSGTYEQYF; cdr3_nt: TGTGCCAGTAGTACTACGCGGACTAGCGGCACCTACGAGCAGTACTTC
clone_size: -; d_call: TRBD1; j_call: TRBJ1-5; v_call: TRBV19; cdr3_aa: CASRGTGNQPQHF; cdr3_nt: TGTGCCAGTAGAGGGACAGGGAATCAGCCCCAGCATTTT
clone_size: -; d_call: -; j_call: TRBJ2-3; v_call: TRBV7-6; cdr3_aa: CASSLGSRGRADTQYF; cdr3_nt: TGTGCCAGCAGCTTAGGGTCTAGGGGAAGGGCAGATACGCAGTATTTT
clone_size: -; d_call: TRBD1; j_call: TRBJ1-1; v_call: TRBV5-1; cdr3_aa: CASSPGQATEAFF; cdr3_nt: TGCGCCAGCAGCCCGGGACAGGCCACTGAAGCTTTCTTT
clone_size: -; d_call: -; j_call: TRBJ2-2; v_call: TRBV28; cdr3_aa: CASSFPEPGELFF; cdr3_nt: TGTGCCAGCAGTTTTCCAGAACCCGGGGAGCTGTTTTTT
clone_size: -; d_call: TRBD1; j_call: TRBJ2-1; v_call: TRBV28; cdr3_aa: CASSTRQGDSYNEQFF; cdr3_nt: TGTGCCAGCAGTACTCGACAGGGCGACTCCTACAATGAGCAGTTCTTC
clone_size: -; d_call: TRBD1; j_call: TRBJ1-2; v_call: TRBV5-1; cdr3_aa: CASSLRGTDGYTF; cdr3_nt: TGCGCCAGCAGCTTGCGGGGGACAGACGGCTACACCTTC
clone_size: -; d_call: TRBD1; j_call: TRBJ2-7; v_call: TRBV5-4; cdr3_aa: CASSLQGATGEQYF; cdr3_nt: TGTGCCAGCAGCTTACAGGGGGCGACGGGAGAGCAGTACTTC
clone_size: -; d_call: TRBD2; j_call: TRBJ2-3; v_call: TRBV7-2; cdr3_aa: CASRSGGAWADTQYF; cdr3_nt: TGTGCCAGCAGGAGCGGGGGGGCGTGGGCAGATACGCAGTATTTT
clone_size: -; d_call: -; j_call: TRBJ1-1; v_call: TRBV19; cdr3_aa: CASRPRGAGTEAFF; cdr3_nt: TGTGCCAGTAGACCCCGGGGGGCTGGCACTGAAGCTTTCTTT
clone_size: -; d_call: TRBD1; j_call: TRBJ1-1; v_call: TRBV6-6; cdr3_aa: CASLDRGTEAFF; cdr3_nt: TGTGCCAGCCTCGACAGGGGCACTGAAGCTTTCTTT
clone_size: -; d_call: -; j_call: TRBJ2-1; v_call: TRBV5-4; cdr3_aa: CASSLPALRGSYNEQFF; cdr3_nt: TGTGCCAGCAGCCTCCCAGCCCTACGGGGCTCCTACAATGAGCAGTTCTTC
clone_size: -; d_call: TRBD2; j_call: TRBJ2-7; v_call: TRBV7-2; cdr3_aa: CASSYKIPLAGSSYEQYF; cdr3_nt: TGTGCCAGCAGCTATAAAATACCATTAGCGGGGTCCTCCTACGAGCAGTACTTC
clone_size: -; d_call: -; j_call: TRBJ2-7; v_call: TRBV29-1; cdr3_aa: CSAQGFYEQYF; cdr3_nt: TGCAGCGCGCAGGGGTTCTACGAGCAGTACTTC
clone_size: -; d_call: TRBD1; j_call: TRBJ1-5; v_call: TRBV6-4; cdr3_aa: CASSPSGGNQPQHF; cdr3_nt: TGTGCCAGCAGTCCTTCAGGGGGTAATCAGCCCCAGCATTTT
clone_size: -; d_call: -; j_call: TRBJ1-1; v_call: TRBV18; cdr3_aa: CASSPGARGRFGAFF; cdr3_nt: TGTGCCAGCTCACCCGGCGCTCGGGGTCGGTTCGGGGCTTTCTTT
clone_size: -; d_call: TRBD1; j_call: TRBJ2-1; v_call: TRBV11-3; cdr3_aa: CASSSGTGGWNEQFF; cdr3_nt: TGTGCCAGCAGCTCCGGGACAGGGGGTTGGAATGAGCAGTTCTTC
clone_size: -; d_call: -; j_call: TRBJ2-3; v_call: TRBV25-1; cdr3_aa: CASSDMESGTDTQYF; cdr3_nt: TGTGCCAGCAGTGACATGGAGAGCGGCACAGATACGCAGTATTTT
clone_size: once; d_call: -; j_call: TRBJ1-2; v_call: TRBV5-4; cdr3_aa: CASSLPGPLGEGGYTF; cdr3_nt: TGTGCCAGCAGCTTGCCCGGGCCTCTCGGGGAAGGAGGCTACACCTTC
clone_size: -; d_call: TRBD2; j_call: TRBJ2-1; v_call: TRBV11-2; cdr3_aa: CASSLVAGVHNEQFF; cdr3_nt: TGTGCCAGCAGCTTAGTGGCGGGAGTACACAATGAGCAGTTCTTC
clone_size: once; d_call: -; j_call: TRBJ2-5; v_call: TRBV11-3; cdr3_aa: CASSGGGETQYF; cdr3_nt: TGTGCCAGCAGCGGAGGTGGGGAGACCCAGTACTTC
clone_size: -; d_call: -; j_call: TRBJ2-1; v_call: TRBV6-5; cdr3_aa: CASTGLNNEQFF; cdr3_nt: TGTGCCAGCACAGGACTAAACAATGAGCAGTTCTTC
clone_size: once; d_call: TRBD1; j_call: TRBJ1-2; v_call: TRBV4-2; cdr3_aa: CASSHDRANYGYTF; cdr3_nt: TGTGCCAGCAGCCATGACAGGGCCAACTATGGCTACACCTTC
clone_size: -; d_call: TRBD1; j_call: TRBJ1-2; v_call: TRBV28; cdr3_aa: CASSSRDRLTISGYTF; cdr3_nt: TGTGCCAGCAGTTCAAGGGACAGGCTAACCATATCTGGCTACACCTTC
clone_size: -; d_call: TRBD2; j_call: TRBJ2-1; v_call: TRBV4-2; cdr3_aa: CASSPSGGRGGNNEQFF; cdr3_nt: TGTGCCAGCAGCCCCTCGGGGGGGCGGGGGGGTAACAATGAGCAGTTCTTC
clone_size: few; d_call: TRBD2; j_call: TRBJ2-1; v_call: TRBV19; cdr3_aa: CASKLAGTNEQFF; cdr3_nt: TGTGCCAGTAAACTAGCGGGAACCAATGAGCAGTTCTTC
clone_size: many; d_call: TRBD1; j_call: TRBJ1-1; v_call: TRBV5-6; cdr3_aa: CASSLGDRVGAFF; cdr3_nt: TGTGCCAGCAGCTTGGGGGACAGGGTGGGGGCTTTCTTT
clone_size: -; d_call: -; j_call: TRBJ2-7; v_call: TRBV5-1; cdr3_aa: CASSYPDRSYEQYF; cdr3_nt: TGCGCCAGCAGCTACCCGGACAGAAGCTACGAGCAGTACTTC